The clone carrying this T cell receptor beta chain came up many times. The antigen is unknown. CDR1 and CDR2 from the germline V gene are MNHNY and SVGAGI (reference sequence). The CDR3 contains 14 residues. The V end was cut by 1 base, the J end by 4 bases, with 8 bases between. The record originates from a study of T cells in Graves' hyperthyroidism and ophthalmopathy. Broader study findings: From stable hyperthyroidism, ophthalmopathy was separated by a 13 V-J model.

Regions amplified from RNA transcripts were the TCR beta CDR3 regions. Using the HTBI primer set, a first-round RT-PCR was run on the TCR CDR3. From the multiplex PCR reads, TCRdb called clonotypes with MiXCR, one entry per CDR3 protein. The data contain about 380,000 distinct CDR3 sequences, about 15% of them singletons. Those patients with uncontrolled infection, other autoimmune disease, pregnancy or lactation were excluded. The sample consisted of blood. This clonotype originated in a woman in her 30s with Graves' ophthalmopathy. The rearrangement links TRBV6-6 to TRBJ1-3; D may be TRBD1 (5 bases). CDR3 sequence: CASSYLAGGNTIYF. The CDR3 DNA follows: TGTGCCAGCAGTTACTTGGCAGGGGGAAACACCATATATTTT.